This TCR beta chain was documented in a study of regulatory T cells in long-lasting Graves disease. Sample time point: newly diagnosed GD, antithyroid drugs for less than 3 months. Making the TCR library involved RNA that had been extracted from PBMCs. Criteria from the American Thyroid Association guidelines were applied to diagnose Graves' disease. In its sample, this clonotype was seen many times. Libraries of TCR beta came from iRepertoire HTBI primers plus Arm-PCR of CDR3 regions. Authors' analysis steps: Identification of gene segments yielded more than 60 TRBV and 13 to 15 TRBJ across samples. TCRdb re-derived calls from the multiplex PCR reads in MiXCR, one entry per CDR3 protein. These V and J calls rely on TCRdb rather than the paper's analysis. The repertoire consists of more than 450,000 distinct CDR3 sequences, with around 13% occurring once and the leading ten covering approximately 9%.

V was clipped by 0 bases and J by 2 bases, with 14 bases between them. CDR3 length: 15 residues. Germline V gene data show CDR1 as DFQATT and CDR2 as SNEGSKA (reference sequence). This sample was also put to use in a study of T cells in Graves' hyperthyroidism and ophthalmopathy. That source adds: Carried out on the TCR CDR3, a first-round RT-PCR used the HTBI primer set. Prediction of ophthalmopathy progression came a median around 6.5 months pre-onset.

The gene calls are TRBV20-1 and TRBJ2-7, with a possible D match to TRBD1 (5 bases). The source of this sequence is a woman in her twenties or thirties with Graves disease. The sequences come from peripheral blood mononuclear cells (PBMCs), collected at new diagnosis, from a patient treated with antithyroid drugs. CDR3 nucleotides: TGCAGTGCTAGAGATGGTGGAAGGGGTACCTACGAGCAGTACTTC. Its translation: CSARDGGRGTYEQYF.